This T cell receptor beta chain originates from a study of blood T cell repertoires in COVID-19. Study information: T cells, B-cell-depleted T cells, or PBMCs supplied cDNA or gDNA.

This table comes from immunoSEQ multiplex PCR, and its TCRdb copy is limited to in-frame clones, with some not included. Of about 59,000 clones in the sample, more than 60% were seen once. CDR3 length: 15 residues. Looked up from germline, CDR1 is SQVTM and CDR2 is ANQGSEA. The chain joins TRBV29-1 to TRBJ1-1; D is possibly TRBD1 (6 bases). Material for sequencing was peripheral blood. The receptor was isolated from an older woman with acute or convalescent COVID-19. CDR3 in DNA: TGCAGTCTTTTAGCCCTGGGGGCCGGGTACACTGAAGCTTTCTTT. Encoded protein: CSLLALGAGYTEAFF.